This is a list of T cell receptor beta chains from one sample in a study of cytomegalovirus exposure and HLA in healthy donors. Only in-frame clones appear in the TCRdb table, and some are missing; sequencing was by immunoSEQ multiplex PCR. Found here are over 100,000 clones, roughly 79% of them singletons; the top ten hold 7.7%. The sequenced sample consisted of PBMCs. These receptors were obtained from a woman in her forties or fifties in good health and CMV-seropositive. The CDR3 runs from the conserved cysteine through the conserved F or W. Fields, in order: J gene, clone size, D gene, V gene, CDR3 protein, CDR3 DNA. D genes are given only for firm matches. The size entry is marked missing in some rows and otherwise reads once, few, many or a size class.

j_gene: TRBJ1-1; abundance: .; d_gene: .; v_gene: TRBV5-1; CDR3aa: CASSYRVETEAFF; CDR3nt: TGCGCCAGCAGCTACAGGGTGGAAACTGAAGCTTTCTTT
j_gene: TRBJ1-2; abundance: .; d_gene: TRBD1; v_gene: TRBV6-5; CDR3aa: CASSYSKQGGDGYTF; CDR3nt: TGTGCCAGCAGTTACTCGAAACAGGGGGGTGATGGCTACACCTTC
j_gene: TRBJ2-2; abundance: .; d_gene: TRBD1; v_gene: TRBV5-1; CDR3aa: CASSLDRGMELFF; CDR3nt: TGCGCCAGCAGCTTGGACAGGGGCATGGAGCTGTTTTTT
j_gene: TRBJ2-2; abundance: once; d_gene: TRBD1; v_gene: TRBV5-6; CDR3aa: CASSRRTGGELFF; CDR3nt: TGTGCCAGCAGCCGAAGGACAGGCGGGGAGCTGTTTTTT
j_gene: TRBJ2-7; abundance: .; d_gene: .; v_gene: TRBV18; CDR3aa: CASSPAGIGPYEQYF; CDR3nt: TGTGCCAGCTCACCCGCGGGGATTGGGCCCTACGAGCAGTACTTC
j_gene: TRBJ2-1; abundance: .; d_gene: TRBD2; v_gene: TRBV7-6; CDR3aa: CASSPSGGPDNEQFF; CDR3nt: TGTGCCAGCAGCCCTAGCGGGGGGCCAGACAATGAGCAGTTCTTC
j_gene: TRBJ1-4; abundance: .; d_gene: .; v_gene: TRBV27; CDR3aa: CASSLAGEGEKLFF; CDR3nt: TGTGCCAGCAGTTTAGCAGGGGAAGGTGAAAAACTGTTTTTT
j_gene: TRBJ1-1; abundance: .; d_gene: .; v_gene: TRBV10-3; CDR3aa: CAISGLQGENTEAFF; CDR3nt: TGTGCCATCAGTGGCCTTCAGGGCGAGAACACTGAAGCTTTCTTT
j_gene: TRBJ2-5; abundance: .; d_gene: .; v_gene: TRBV29-1; CDR3aa: CSVGTPGTQYF; CDR3nt: TGCAGCGTTGGTACCCCGGGGACCCAGTACTTC
j_gene: TRBJ2-7; abundance: .; d_gene: TRBD1; v_gene: TRBV19; CDR3aa: CASSKTGDYEQYF; CDR3nt: TGTGCCAGTAGTAAGACAGGGGACTACGAGCAGTACTTC